The present T cell receptor (beta chain) was sequenced within a study of T cells in women clearing cervical HPV infection. Study-level background: Cases were women with histologically confirmed HPV16-related CIN3 or worse, including 2 invasive cancers. Cases' blood sampling followed lesion detection by median around 23 weeks (90 to 200).

Comments on this clone: The target antigen is unknown. The CDR3 is cut off 3 residues early in the read; its end comes from the germline J gene.

Study-level results: CIN3+ cases had significantly higher TCR repertoire richness than controls, but evenness did not differ.

Here immunoSEQ multiplex PCR was the method, and the copy in TCRdb shows in-frame clones only, minus some. This listing includes roughly 49,000 clones. This CDR3 comprises 15 residues. The germline V gene encodes CDR1 SGHTA and CDR2 FQGNSA. Trimming left V 5 bases short and J 0 bases short, with 12 bases between. The genes are TRBV7-2 and TRBJ2-3; D is perhaps TRBD2 (6 bases). Sample: blood buffy coat. The TCR was taken from a woman between 18 and 70 years old with a cervical HPV16 infection that either progressed to CIN3+ or cleared (not recorded which). Here the CDR3 reads CASSADYLSTDTQYF. CDR3 DNA, as far as it was read: TGTGCCAGCAGCGCGGACTATCTTAGCACAGATACG.